This is a list of T cell receptor beta chains from one sample in a study of T cell responses to AZD1222 COVID-19 vaccine. Profiling relied on immunoSEQ multiplex PCR, and the TCRdb table lists in-frame clones only, not all of them. The table shows 96,000 or so clones, with approximately 90% occurring only once. Material: peripheral blood, obtained on day 0 of AZD1222 vaccination. All receptors derive from an adult in good health. Both conserved end residues are part of each CDR3. Fields, in order: V gene, D gene, J gene, clone size, CDR3 DNA, CDR3 protein. The D gene is left open where the match is weak. Not all rows give a size; the values are once, few, many and, for expanded clones, a class.

V: TRBV12-3/TRBV12-4; D: .; J: TRBJ2-1; size: .; DNA: TGTGCCAGCAGGGGTCCGGGTTCGGGTGAGCAGTTCTTC; CDR3: CASRGPGSGEQFF
V: TRBV18; D: TRBD1; J: TRBJ2-2; size: .; DNA: TGTGCCAGCTCATCGACAGGGTTTCGGAACACCGGGGAGCTGTTTTTT; CDR3: CASSSTGFRNTGELFF
V: TRBV11-2; D: .; J: TRBJ1-6; size: .; DNA: TGTGCCAGCAGCTTAGATGGAACAGCTAGGGGTCGTTCACCCCTCCACTTT; CDR3: CASSLDGTARGRSPLHF
V: TRBV13; D: .; J: TRBJ1-6; size: .; DNA: TGTGCCAGCAGCAACTTCGAAGTGGGTTCACCCCTCCACTTT; CDR3: CASSNFEVGSPLHF
V: TRBV6-5; D: TRBD1; J: TRBJ1-1; size: .; DNA: TGTGCCAGCAGCCCGCCGGGACAGGGCTCCACTGAAGCTTTCTTT; CDR3: CASSPPGQGSTEAFF
V: TRBV28; D: .; J: TRBJ2-5; size: .; DNA: TGTGCCAGCAGTTTATTAGGGGGGGGACAGACCCAAGAGACCCAGTACTTC; CDR3: CASSLLGGGQTQETQYF
V: TRBV12-5; D: .; J: TRBJ2-7; size: .; DNA: TGTGCTAGTGACCCTCCCGGGGTATTCAACCTCTACGAGCAGTACTTC; CDR3: CASDPPGVFNLYEQYF
V: TRBV6-2/TRBV6-3; D: TRBD1; J: TRBJ1-5; size: .; DNA: TGTGCCAGCAGCTGGACAGGGACCAATCAGCCCCAGCATTTT; CDR3: CASSWTGTNQPQHF
V: TRBV11-3; D: .; J: TRBJ2-7; size: few; DNA: TGTGCCAGCAGCTCTCGAGCGGGCACGAGCGAGCAGTACTTC; CDR3: CASSSRAGTSEQYF
V: TRBV7-3; D: TRBD2; J: TRBJ2-1; size: .; DNA: TGTGCCAGCAGCTCGCTAGCGGGGTCCTACAATGAGCAGTTCTTC; CDR3: CASSSLAGSYNEQFF
V: TRBV15; D: .; J: TRBJ2-7; size: .; DNA: TGTGCCACCAGCGAGGGACTTGAGGGGTACGAGCAGTACTTC; CDR3: CATSEGLEGYEQYF
V: TRBV18; D: .; J: TRBJ1-1; size: few; DNA: TGTGCCAGCTCACCACGTCCTCCCGGGAGCACTGAAGCTTTCTTT; CDR3: CASSPRPPGSTEAFF